Following are 12 T cell receptor beta chains from one sample sequenced in a study of cytotoxic CD8 clonotypes in ibrutinib-treated CLL. The method was immunoSEQ multiplex PCR; TCRdb's version includes in-frame clones alone and lacks a portion of them. This sample has 330,000 or so clones, with roughly 67% found just once. The source material was PBMCs, sampled after 36 months of ibrutinib treatment. The receptors here all came from a human donor with chronic lymphocytic leukemia.

The chain carries TRBV11-1 and TRBJ1-1; 9 bases match TRBD1. This CDR3 is 18 amino acids long. The V segment lost 0 bases and the J segment 4 bases; nucleotides outside the gene matches: 12. Germline CDR1 is SGHAT and CDR2 is FQDESV (reference sequence). CDR3 in amino acids: CASSLASFYRGRRTEAFF. The CDR3, as DNA: TGTGCCAGCAGCTTAGCGAGTTTTTACAGGGGGCGCCGCACTGAAGCTTTCTTT.

V is TRBV13 and J is TRBJ2-1; D gene unclear. This CDR3 comprises 13 residues. V lost 1 base and J 10 bases, leaving 11 bases between the germline ends. Looked up from germline, CDR1 is PRHDT and CDR2 is FYEKMQ (reference sequence). The CDR3 loop reads CASSLAVDGEQFF. CDR3 coding DNA: TGTGCCAGCAGCTTAGCGGTAGACGGGGAGCAGTTCTTC.

This chain uses TRBV5-1 with TRBJ2-5; no clear D. V was shortened by 4 bases and J by 2 bases, with 12 bases between the two germline ends. The CDR3 extends over 14 amino acids. Germline lookup yields CDR1 SGHRS and CDR2 YFSETQ. The CDR3 sequence: CASSQQTDQETQYF. The CDR3 nucleotides are TGCGCCAGCAGCCAACAAACCGATCAAGAGACCCAGTACTTC.

V gene TRBV19 combines with J gene TRBJ1-2; no clear D gene. The V end was cut by 3 bases, the J end by 4 bases, with 9 bases between. The CDR3 has 13 amino acids. Germline CDR1 and CDR2: LNHDA and SQIVND (reference sequence). CDR3 region: CASSIGVSYGYTF. As DNA, the CDR3 is TGTGCCAGTAGTATCGGGGTTAGCTATGGCTACACCTTC.

This chain joins TRBV5-6 and TRBJ2-3; 10 bases map to TRBD1. The CDR3 extends over 14 amino acids. The V gene end was trimmed by 4 bases and the J gene end by 3 bases; junction bases not matched to a gene: 2. Looked up from germline, CDR1 is SGHDT and CDR2 is YYEEEE. The CDR3 reads CASSVGQGTDTQYF. In DNA form, the CDR3 reads TGTGCCAGCAGCGTGGGACAGGGGACAGATACGCAGTATTTT.

The rearrangement links TRBV27 to TRBJ1-5, with unresolved D. The germline V gene has CDR1 MNHEY and CDR2 SMNVEV (reference sequence). V dropped 0 bases and J dropped 7 bases, with 10 bases sitting between them. The CDR3 covers 14 residues. In nucleotides, the CDR3 is TGTGCCAGCAGTTTATCGTCCGGTAGGCAGCCCCAGCATTTT. It specifies CASSLSSGRQPQHF.

V gene TRBV4-1 combines with J gene TRBJ1-1; D is unresolved. Trimming shortened V by 6 bases and J by 2 bases, and 13 bases separated the two germline ends. Germline CDR1 and CDR2: MGHRA and YSYEKL. The CDR3 runs to 14 residues. As DNA, the CDR3 is TGCGCCAGCAGGAACATAGGGCTTAACACTGAAGCTTTCTTT. This encodes CASRNIGLNTEAFF.

V and J are TRBV29-1 and TRBJ1-2, with TRBD1 as a possible D gene (5 bases). The CDR3 is made up of 16 amino acids. Trimming pared 4 bases from V and 7 bases from J, leaving 25 bases between. Germline lookup yields CDR1 SQVTM and CDR2 ANQGSEA. DNA for the CDR3: TGCAGCGTTGGTCGTGGTGTGGGCAGGGAAACGTTTGGCTACACCTTC. Its protein product is CSVGRGVGRETFGYTF.

This chain links TRBV19 with TRBJ2-3; 12 bases align to TRBD2. Germline V gene sequence: CDR1 LNHDA, CDR2 SQIVND (reference sequence). The ends lost 8 bases at V and 2 bases at J; junction bases unmatched: 8. CDR3 length: 16 residues. The CDR3 protein is CASGTSGFLSTDTQYF. The CDR3 DNA sequence: TGTGCCAGTGGGACTAGCGGGTTTCTATCCACAGATACGCAGTATTTT.

The chain couples TRBV5-6 to TRBJ1-2; 10 nucleotides align to TRBD1. The CDR3 is 16 residues long. The germline CDR1 and CDR2 sequences are SGHDT and YYEEEE. The ends lost 7 bases at V and 6 bases at J; junction bases unmatched: 15. The chain's CDR3 is CASEKFRDRGFDGYTF. The CDR3, as DNA: TGTGCCAGCGAAAAATTCCGGGACAGGGGATTTGATGGCTACACCTTC.

The chain has TRBV14 and TRBJ2-3; 10 positions agree with TRBD2. The V segment lost 4 bases and the J segment 0 bases; nucleotides outside the gene matches: 10. Germline CDR1 SGHDN, CDR2 FVKESK. The CDR3 has 18 amino acids. The CDR3 sequence: CASSRASGGPASTDTQYF. Here the CDR3 DNA reads TGTGCCAGCAGCCGGGCTAGCGGGGGACCCGCTAGCACAGATACGCAGTATTTT.

V is TRBV28 and J is TRBJ1-2; D is unclear. Germline V gene sequence: CDR1 MDHEN, CDR2 SYDVKM. The CDR3 has 13 residues. V dropped 8 bases and J dropped 4 bases, with 14 bases sitting between them. CDR3 bases: TGTGCCAGCGCCAGTGGAGGAGTCTATGGCTACACCTTC. It codes for CASASGGVYGYTF.